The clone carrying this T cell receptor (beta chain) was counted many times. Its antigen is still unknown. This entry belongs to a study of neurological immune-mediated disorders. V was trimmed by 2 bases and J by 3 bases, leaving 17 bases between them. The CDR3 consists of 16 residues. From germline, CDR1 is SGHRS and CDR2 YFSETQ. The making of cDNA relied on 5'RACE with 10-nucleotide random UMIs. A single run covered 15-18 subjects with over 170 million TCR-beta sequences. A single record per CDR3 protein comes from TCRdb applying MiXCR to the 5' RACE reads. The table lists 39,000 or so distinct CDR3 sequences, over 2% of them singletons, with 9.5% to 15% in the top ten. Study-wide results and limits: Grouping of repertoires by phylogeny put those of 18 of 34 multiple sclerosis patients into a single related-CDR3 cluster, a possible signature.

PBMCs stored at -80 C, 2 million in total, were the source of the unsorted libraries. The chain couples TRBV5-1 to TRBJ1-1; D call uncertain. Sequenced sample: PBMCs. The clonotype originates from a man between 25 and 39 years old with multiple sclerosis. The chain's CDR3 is CASSLYRANEDTEAFF. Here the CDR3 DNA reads TGCGCCAGCAGCTTATATCGGGCGAATGAAGACACTGAAGCTTTCTTT.